This TCR beta chain was captured in a study of control samples from healthy donors and cancer patients. Libraries were prepared by immunoSEQ multiplex PCR; TCRdb keeps only in-frame clonotypes and omits some of them. This table holds around 55,000 clones, roughly 95% found once. CDR1 MDHEN and CDR2 SYDVKM come from the germline V gene. V lost 10 bases to trimming and J lost 1 base, with 16 bases between them. The CDR3 length is 14 residues. What was sequenced was blood. This clonotype was obtained from a woman in her late teens or twenties in good health. V gene TRBV28 combines with J gene TRBJ1-1; D is undetermined. The CDR3 DNA reads as TGTGCCATCCGGGTTCACTCAGCGAACACTGAAGCTTTCTTT. Translated: CAIRVHSANTEAFF.